This T cell receptor (beta chain) came from a study of OX40 agonist ivuxolimab in advanced cancers. Trimming cost V 6 bases and J 11 bases; bases outside gene matches: 7. The CDR3 has 11 residues. Germline CDR1 SQVTM, CDR2 ANQGSEA. Assay: immunoSEQ multiplex PCR; the TCRdb copy retains only in-frame clones and omits some. The sample contains approximately 50,000 clones, over 80% of which appear only once. V gene TRBV29-1 combines with J gene TRBJ1-2; 9 bases line up with TRBD1. This clonotype was obtained from an adult with an advanced solid tumor such as melanoma, head and neck, liver or kidney cancer. Specimen: CD4+ or CD8+ T cells sorted from blood, collected in a trial of the OX40 agonist ivuxolimab. The CDR3 nucleotides are TGCAGCGTGGATGGACAGGGGAAATACACCTTC. It translates to CSVDGQGKYTF.